This TCR beta chain was observed in a study of blood T cell repertoires in COVID-19. Study background: Donors in the United States, Italy and Spain gave samples during acute or convalescent COVID-19. In each case, the material was cDNA or gDNA derived from T cells, B-cell-depleted T cells, or PBMCs.

Contact with a PCR-confirmed or clinician-diagnosed COVID-19 case occurred within 2 weeks of entry. The germline V gene has CDR1 MDHEN and CDR2 SYDVKM. V lost 9 bases, J lost 6 bases, and 26 bases lay in between. CDR3 length equals 17 residues. This table comes from immunoSEQ multiplex PCR, and its TCRdb copy is limited to in-frame clones, with some not included. The top ten clones hold roughly 1.4% of a sample with 400,000 to 500,000 clones, about 88% of them seen once. This receptor was taken from a woman in her late teens or twenties who had been exposed to COVID-19. The rearrangement joins TRBV28 to TRBJ1-4; D not resolved. The sequenced sample consisted of PBMCs or T cells enriched from blood (not recorded which). CDR3 in amino acids: CASLHSKQSAFDEKLFF. CDR3 bases: TGTGCCAGTCTCCATTCAAAACAGTCCGCCTTTGATGAAAAACTGTTTTTT.